This T cell receptor beta chain came from a study of blood T cell repertoires in COVID-19. Across the study: Some COVID-19 samples were acute and others convalescent; all came from the United States, Italy and Spain. The cDNA or gDNA used as material had been derived from T cells, B-cell-depleted T cells, or PBMCs.

Methods used by the authors: Amplifying reference gene primers gave estimates of nucleated cell counts. The data were produced by immunoSEQ multiplex PCR, yet TCRdb's version contains in-frame clones alone and is incomplete. V, J and clone size were drawn from that table, and D and trimming were deduced from the DNA. The repertoire holds about 420,000 clones, with 70% to 90% as singletons. CDR1 MDHEN and CDR2 SYDVKM come from the germline V gene. V shed 6 bases, J shed 4 bases, and the junction held 5 bases outside the gene matches. This CDR3 region has 14 residues. Sequenced: peripheral blood. The rearrangement uses TRBV28 and TRBJ1-3, with 8 positions matching TRBD1. This receptor was identified in a man between 18 and 35 years old with COVID-19, enrolled during active disease. The CDR3 DNA sequence: TGTGCCAGCAGGCTGGGACAGGCCGGAAACACCATATATTTT. It encodes CASRLGQAGNTIYF. Based on the CDR3 plus reference TRBV28 and TRBJ1-3, the full variable domain is DVKVTQSSRYLVKRTGEKVFLECVQDMDHENMFWYRQDPGLGLRLIYFSYDVKMKEKGDIPEGYSVSREKKERFSLILESASTNQTSMYLCASRLGQAGNTIYFGEGSWLTVV.